The present entry profiles one T cell receptor (beta chain) with its context. The target antigen is unknown. The junction shows a germline mismatch at one end, possibly a read error. These data are taken from a study of tumor and adjacent non-tumor tissue in lung cancer. General study results and limits: TCR diversity was significantly greater in tumor than normal lung tissue.

No cell sorting was done before RNA was extracted from the tissue. Looked up from germline, CDR1 is SGDLS and CDR2 is YYNGEE. The CDR3 sequence is 12 residues long. The library came from three nested PCR rounds adapted from ARM-PCR protocols. TCRdb passed the multiplex PCR reads through MiXCR, listing each CDR3 protein once. This repertoire shows roughly 66,000 distinct CDR3 sequences, around four fifths found once; its top ten account for roughly 27%. Sequencing input: lung tumor tissue. This chain uses TRBV9 with TRBJ2-7; 7 positions match TRBD2. This sequence originates from a man in his fifties or sixties with non-small cell lung cancer. CDR3 amino acids: CTSSGDGYEQYF. The CDR3 DNA reads as TGTACCAGCAGCGGGGACGGCTACGAGCAGTACTTC. The full variable domain, its missing parts supplied by reference TRBV9 and TRBJ2-7, is DSGVTQTPKHLITATGQRVTLRCSPRSGDLSVYWYQQSLDQGLQFLIQYYNGEERAKGNILERFSAQQFPDLHSELNLSSLELGDSALYFCTSSGDGYEQYFGPGTRLTVT.